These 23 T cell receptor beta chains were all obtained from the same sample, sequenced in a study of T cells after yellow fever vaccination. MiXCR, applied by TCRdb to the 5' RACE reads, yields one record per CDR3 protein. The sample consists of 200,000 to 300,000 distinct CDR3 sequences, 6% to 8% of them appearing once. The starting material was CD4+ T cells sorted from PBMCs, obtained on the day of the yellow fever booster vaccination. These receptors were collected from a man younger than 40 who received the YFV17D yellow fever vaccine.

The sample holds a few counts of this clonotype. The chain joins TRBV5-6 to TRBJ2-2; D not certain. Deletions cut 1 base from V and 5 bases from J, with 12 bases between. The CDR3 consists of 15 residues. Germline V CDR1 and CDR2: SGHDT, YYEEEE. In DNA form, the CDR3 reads TGTGCCAGCAGCTTGCTTGGTATTTCGACCGGGGAGCTGTTTTTT. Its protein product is CASSLLGISTGELFF.

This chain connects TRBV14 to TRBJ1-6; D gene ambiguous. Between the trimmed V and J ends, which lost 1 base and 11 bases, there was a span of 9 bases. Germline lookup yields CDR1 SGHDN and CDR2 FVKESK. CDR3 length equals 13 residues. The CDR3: CASSQVVATPLHF. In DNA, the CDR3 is TGTGCCAGCAGCCAAGTCGTCGCGACACCCCTCCACTTT.

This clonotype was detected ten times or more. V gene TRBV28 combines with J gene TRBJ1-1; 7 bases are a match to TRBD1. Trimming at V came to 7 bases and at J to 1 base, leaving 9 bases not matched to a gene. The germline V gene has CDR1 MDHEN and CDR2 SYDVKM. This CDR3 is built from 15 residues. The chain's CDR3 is CASKPRGQTNTEAFF. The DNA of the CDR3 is TGTGCCAGCAAACCCCGGGGACAGACGAACACTGAAGCTTTCTTT.

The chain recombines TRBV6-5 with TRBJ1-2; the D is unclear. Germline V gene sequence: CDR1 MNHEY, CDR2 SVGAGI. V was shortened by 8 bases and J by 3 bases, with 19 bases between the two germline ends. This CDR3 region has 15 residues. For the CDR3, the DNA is TGTGCCAGCTCAAACTCTAAAGGTTCTTACTATGGCTACACCTTC. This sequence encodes CASSNSKGSYYGYTF.

In DNA form, the CDR3 reads TGTGCCAGCAGCTCAGAGGGGGGGCGGGAGCCCCAGCATTTT. Its protein is CASSSEGGREPQHF. This sequence joins TRBV7-2 and TRBJ1-5; tentative D call: TRBD1 (6 bases). CDR1 and CDR2 from the germline V gene are SGHTA and FQGNSA. This CDR3 spans 14 amino acids. Trimming took off 4 bases at V and 8 bases at J, with 15 bases between the two ends.

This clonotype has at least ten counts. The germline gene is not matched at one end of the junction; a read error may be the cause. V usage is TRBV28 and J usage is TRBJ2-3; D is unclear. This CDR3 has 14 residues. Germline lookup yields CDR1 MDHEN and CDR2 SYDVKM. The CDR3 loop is CASSFPDGTHTQYF. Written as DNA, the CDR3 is TGTGCCAGCAGTTTCCCGGACGGCACACATACGCAGTATTTT.

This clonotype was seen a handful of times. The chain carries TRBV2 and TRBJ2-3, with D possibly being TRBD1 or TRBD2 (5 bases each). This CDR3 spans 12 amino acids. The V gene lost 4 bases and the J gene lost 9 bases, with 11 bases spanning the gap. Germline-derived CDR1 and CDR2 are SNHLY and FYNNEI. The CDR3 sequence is CASSGRDPTQYF. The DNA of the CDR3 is TGTGCCAGCAGTGGACGGGACCCCACGCAGTATTTT.

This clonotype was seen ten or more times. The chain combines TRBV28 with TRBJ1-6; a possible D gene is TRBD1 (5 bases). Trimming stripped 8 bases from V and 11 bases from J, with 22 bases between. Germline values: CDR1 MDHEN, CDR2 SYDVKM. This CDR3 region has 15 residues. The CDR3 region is CASQKSGTSITPLHF. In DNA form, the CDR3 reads TGTGCCAGCCAGAAATCCGGGACTTCGATAACACCCCTCCACTTT.

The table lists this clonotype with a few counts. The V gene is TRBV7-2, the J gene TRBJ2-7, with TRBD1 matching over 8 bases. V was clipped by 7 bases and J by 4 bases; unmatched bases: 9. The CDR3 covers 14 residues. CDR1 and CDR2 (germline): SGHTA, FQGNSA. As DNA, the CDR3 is TGTGCCAGCACCAAGGACAGGGATCAATACGAGCAGTACTTC. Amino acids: CASTKDRDQYEQYF.

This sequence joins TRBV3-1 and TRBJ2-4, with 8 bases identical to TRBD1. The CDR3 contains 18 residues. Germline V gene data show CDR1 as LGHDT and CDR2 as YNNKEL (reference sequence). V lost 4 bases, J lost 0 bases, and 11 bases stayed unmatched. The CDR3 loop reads CASSPGQGSLVAKNIQYF. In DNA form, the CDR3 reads TGTGCCAGCAGCCCCGGACAGGGATCCCTGGTAGCCAAAAACATTCAGTACTTC.

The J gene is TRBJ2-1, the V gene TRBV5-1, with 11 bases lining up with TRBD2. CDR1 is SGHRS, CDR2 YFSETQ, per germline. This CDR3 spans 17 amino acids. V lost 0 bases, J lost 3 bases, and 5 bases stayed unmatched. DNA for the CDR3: TGCGCCAGCAGCTTGGGACTAGCGGGATCGGACTACAATGAGCAGTTCTTC. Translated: CASSLGLAGSDYNEQFF.

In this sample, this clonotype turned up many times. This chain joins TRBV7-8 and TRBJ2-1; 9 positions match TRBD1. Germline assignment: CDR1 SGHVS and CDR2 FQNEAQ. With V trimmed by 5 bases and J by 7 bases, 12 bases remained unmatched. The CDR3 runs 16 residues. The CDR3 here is CASSQRTGETVNEQFF. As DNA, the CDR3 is TGTGCCAGCAGCCAAAGGACAGGGGAAACGGTAAATGAGCAGTTCTTC.

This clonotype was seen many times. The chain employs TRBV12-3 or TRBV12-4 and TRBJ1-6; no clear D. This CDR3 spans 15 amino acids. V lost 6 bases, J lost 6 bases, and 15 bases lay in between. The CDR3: CASSPTGLGNSPLHF. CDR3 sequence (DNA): TGTGCCAGCAGCCCAACCGGGCTTGGTAATTCACCCCTCCACTTT.

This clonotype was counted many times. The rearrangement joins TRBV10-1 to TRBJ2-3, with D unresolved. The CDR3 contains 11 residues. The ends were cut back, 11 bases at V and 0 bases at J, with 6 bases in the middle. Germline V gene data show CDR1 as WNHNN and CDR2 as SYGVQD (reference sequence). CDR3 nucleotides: TGCGCCCAACCGAGCACAGATACGCAGTATTTT. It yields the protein CAQPSTDTQYF.

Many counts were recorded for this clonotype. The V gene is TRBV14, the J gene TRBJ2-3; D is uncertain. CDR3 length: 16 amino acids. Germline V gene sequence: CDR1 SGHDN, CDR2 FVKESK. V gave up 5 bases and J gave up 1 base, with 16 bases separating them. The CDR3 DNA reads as TGTGCCAGCAGCTTATCGGGCAGGCTGGGCACAGATACGCAGTATTTT. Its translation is CASSLSGRLGTDTQYF.

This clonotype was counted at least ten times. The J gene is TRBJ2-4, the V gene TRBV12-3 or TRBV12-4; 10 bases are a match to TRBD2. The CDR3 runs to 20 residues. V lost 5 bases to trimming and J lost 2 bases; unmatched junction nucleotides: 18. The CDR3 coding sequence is TGTGCCAGCAGTCAAATACAAATCTCTAGCGGGAGCTGGTCCAAAAACATTCAGTACTTC. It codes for CASSQIQISSGSWSKNIQYF.

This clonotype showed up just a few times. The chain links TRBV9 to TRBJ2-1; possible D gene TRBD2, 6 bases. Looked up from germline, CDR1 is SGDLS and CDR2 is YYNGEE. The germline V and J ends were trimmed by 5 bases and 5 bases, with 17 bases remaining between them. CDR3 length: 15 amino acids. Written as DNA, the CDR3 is TGTGCCAGCAGGCCCCCCGGGACTGGGAACAATGAGCAGTTCTTC. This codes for CASRPPGTGNNEQFF.

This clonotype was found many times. The CDR3 nucleotides read TGTGCCAGCTCACCGCGGGATCCGACCCCGAGCTCCTACGAGCAGTACTTC. Translating gives CASSPRDPTPSSYEQYF. The chain uses TRBV18 and TRBJ2-7; a possible D gene is TRBD2 (6 bases). The V end was cut by 3 bases, the J end by 0 bases, with 18 bases between. This CDR3 has 17 residues. The V gene's germline CDR1 is KGHSH and CDR2 LQKENI.

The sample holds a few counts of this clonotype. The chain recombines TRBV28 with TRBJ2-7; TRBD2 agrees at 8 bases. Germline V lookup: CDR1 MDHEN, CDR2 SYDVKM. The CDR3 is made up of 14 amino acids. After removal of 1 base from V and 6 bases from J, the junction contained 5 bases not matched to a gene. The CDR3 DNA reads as TGTGCCAGCAGTTTATCCCCGGGGGGGGGCGAGCAGTACTTC. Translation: CASSLSPGGGEQYF.

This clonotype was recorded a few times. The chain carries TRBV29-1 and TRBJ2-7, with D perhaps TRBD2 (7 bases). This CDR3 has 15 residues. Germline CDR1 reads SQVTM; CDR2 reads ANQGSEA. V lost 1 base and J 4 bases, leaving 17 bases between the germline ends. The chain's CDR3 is CSVEAGQGRVYEQYF. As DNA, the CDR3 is TGCAGCGTTGAAGCAGGGCAGGGGAGGGTGTACGAGCAGTACTTC.

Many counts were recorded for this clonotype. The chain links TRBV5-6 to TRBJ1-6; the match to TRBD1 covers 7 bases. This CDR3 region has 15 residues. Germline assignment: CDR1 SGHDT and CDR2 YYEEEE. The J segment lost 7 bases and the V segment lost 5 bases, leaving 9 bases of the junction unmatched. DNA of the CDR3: TGTGCCAGCAGGGAGACAGGGAAGCTAAATTCACCCCTCCACTTT. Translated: CASRETGKLNSPLHF.

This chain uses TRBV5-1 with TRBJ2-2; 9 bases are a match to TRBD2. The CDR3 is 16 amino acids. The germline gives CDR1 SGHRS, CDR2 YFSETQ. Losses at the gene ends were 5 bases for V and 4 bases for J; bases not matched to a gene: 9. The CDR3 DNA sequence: TGCGCCAGCAGGGAACCTAGCGGGATCGTCACCGGGGAGCTGTTTTTT. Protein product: CASREPSGIVTGELFF.

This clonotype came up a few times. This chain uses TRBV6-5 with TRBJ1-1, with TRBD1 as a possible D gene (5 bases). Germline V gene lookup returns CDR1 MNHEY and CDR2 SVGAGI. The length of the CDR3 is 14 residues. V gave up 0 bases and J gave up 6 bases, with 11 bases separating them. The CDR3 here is CASSYSQGGAEAFF. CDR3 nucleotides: TGTGCCAGCAGTTACTCGCAGGGTGGGGCTGAAGCTTTCTTT.